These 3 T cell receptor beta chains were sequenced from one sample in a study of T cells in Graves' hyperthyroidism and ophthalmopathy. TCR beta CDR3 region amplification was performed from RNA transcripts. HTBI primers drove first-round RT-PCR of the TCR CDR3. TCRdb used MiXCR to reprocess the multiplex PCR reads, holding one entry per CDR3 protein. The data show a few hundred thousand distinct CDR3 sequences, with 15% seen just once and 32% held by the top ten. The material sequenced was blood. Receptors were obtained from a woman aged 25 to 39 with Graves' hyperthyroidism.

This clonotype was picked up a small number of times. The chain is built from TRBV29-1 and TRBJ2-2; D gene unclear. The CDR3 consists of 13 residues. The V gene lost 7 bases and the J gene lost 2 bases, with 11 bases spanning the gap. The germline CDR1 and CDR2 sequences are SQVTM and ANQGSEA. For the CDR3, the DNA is TGCAGCGGGGTCGGACCAAACACCGGGGAGCTGTTTTTT. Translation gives CSGVGPNTGELFF.

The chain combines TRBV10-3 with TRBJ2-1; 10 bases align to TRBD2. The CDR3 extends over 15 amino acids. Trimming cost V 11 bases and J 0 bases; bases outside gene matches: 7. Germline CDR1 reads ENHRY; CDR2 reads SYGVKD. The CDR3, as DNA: TGTGCCGTCGAACCTAGCGGGGGCTCCTACAATGAGCAGTTCTTC. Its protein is CAVEPSGGSYNEQFF.

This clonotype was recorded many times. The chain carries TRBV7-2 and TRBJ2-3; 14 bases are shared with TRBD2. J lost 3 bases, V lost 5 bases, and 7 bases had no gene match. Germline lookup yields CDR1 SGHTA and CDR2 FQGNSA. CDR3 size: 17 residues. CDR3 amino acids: CASSPRRTSGRTDTQYF. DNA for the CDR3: TGTGCCAGCAGCCCCCGCCGGACTAGCGGGAGGACAGATACGCAGTATTTT.